This T cell receptor (beta chain) is drawn from a study of stem cell transplantation in POMP-related autoinflammatory disease (dated by TCRdb to about 2021). With regard to the full study: The study hypothesized that defective thymoproteasomes impair MHC class I-dependent CD8+ T-cell differentiation and positive selection, skewing the TRB repertoire. Before transplant, CD4+ naive T-cell skewing, low CD8+ T-cell proportions, and reduced T-cell cytokine secretion were observed in patients. The effect of POMP deficiency on T-cell receptor beta repertoire diversity and CDR3 characteristics was assessed using high-throughput TRB sequencing.

Deletion took 2 bases off V and 4 bases off J, with a span of 14 bases between the germline ends. From the cysteine through the phenylalanine, the CDR3 covers 15 amino acids. The sequence is cut down to CDR3 DNA, 45 bases in frame from base 1. Per the germline V gene (reference sequence), PRHDT is the CDR1 and FYEKMQ is the CDR2. Library creation used the immunoSEQ multiplex PCR assay. The authors' pipeline ran thus. Repertoire diversity was quantified with Shannon entropy, accounting for clonal size distribution. The Gini-Simpson index (Simpson_1-D) was used to measure inequality in clonotype distribution. TCRdb obtained this table from immuneACCESS and retained in-frame rearrangements with V and J assigned. These tables miss some clones; where compared with another copy, unresolved V genes account for less than half of the shortfall, and the remainder is unexplained. V, J and clone size were drawn from that table, and D and trimming were deduced from the DNA. Here the sample has about 8,900 clones; roughly 92% occur a single time. Of the sample, roughly 2.5% is held by the ten largest clones.

Interpreted using the paper, the time point label stands for: before hematopoietic stem cell transplant. PRAID was marked by prominent immunodeficiency together with autoinflammation. Before TRB sequencing, T-cell subsets (conventional T cells, CD8+ T cells, regulatory T cells, T follicular helper cells) were sorted. Notes on this clone: Its antigen specificity is not known. Base qualities are not recorded, but no much larger clone differs from it by a single base.

The paper's findings and limits, for the study overall: In PRAID patients, the trend toward lower diversity and increased clonality reached statistical significance only for regulatory T cells. A restricted number of unique TRB V-J gene pairings was observed in PRAID patients. PRAID patients trended toward lower TRB diversity and higher clonality across all analyzed T-cell subsets.

The receptor chain draws on TRBV13 and TRBJ2-5, with the identity of the D gene unclear. The receptor was derived from a human donor with POMP-related autoinflammation and immune dysregulation (PRAID). This sample comprised CD8+ T cells from PBMCs, obtained before stem cell transplantation. The nucleotide sequence reads TGTGCCAGCAGCTTATCGGGCTACGTTCGAGAGACCCAGTACTTC. This yields the protein CASSLSGYVRETQYF.